The present TCR beta chain was sequenced within a study of blood T cell repertoires in COVID-19. Whole-study context: Specimens from acute and convalescent COVID-19 originated in the United States, Italy and Spain. T cells, B-cell-depleted T cells, or PBMCs supplied cDNA or gDNA.

Study processing details: Reference gene primers were amplified, and this amplification served to estimate nucleated cell counts. TCRdb keeps only in-frame clones here, not all; method: immunoSEQ multiplex PCR. The DNA gave D and trimming, while V, J and clone size come from that table. The repertoire holds 70,000 to 95,000 clones, with roughly 96% as singletons. The source material was peripheral blood. This receptor was identified in a human donor with active COVID-19. The donor label of this sample is uncertain.

CDR3 sequence: CASSIPRRGFSASSYNEQFF. In DNA form, the CDR3 reads TGTGCCAGCAGTATCCCACGCAGGGGGTTCTCCGCAAGCTCCTACAATGAGCAGTTCTTC. J is TRBJ2-1 and V is TRBV28; 7 bases line up with TRBD1. The germline CDR1 and CDR2 sequences are MDHEN and SYDVKM. There are 20 residues in the CDR3. V lost 5 bases and J lost 0; bases outside the gene matches: 19.